A single sample is the source of the 20 T cell receptor beta chains below, sequenced in a study of CD8+CD57+ T cells in acquired aplastic anemia. Patients selected for sequencing had displayed CD8+CD57+ cell expansion by flow cytometry. TCR beta VDJ and CDR3 were profiled, and genomic DNA was the template. TCRdb called the reads again in MiXCR, with one record for every CDR3 protein. The data show roughly 200,000 distinct CDR3 sequences, around 60% seen once. Source material: sorted CD4+, CD8+, or CD8+CD57+ T cells (not recorded which) from PBMCs. The source is a human donor with aplastic anemia.

This clonotype appeared many times. This chain joins TRBV5-1 and TRBJ2-2, with D possibly being TRBD2 (5 bases). The CDR3 is 16 amino acids. The V and J ends lost 0 bases and 7 bases respectively, with 16 bases between them. Germline CDR1 SGHRS, CDR2 YFSETQ. The CDR3 bases are TGCGCCAGCAGCTTGGCCGTTGGGTCCGGAGGCGGGGAGCTGTTTTTT. The encoded protein is CASSLAVGSGGGELFF.

This clonotype was counted ten times or more. The CDR3 here is CASYASGNTIYF. The CDR3, as DNA: TGTGCCAGCTATGCATCTGGAAACACCATATATTTT. The gene calls are TRBV19 and TRBJ1-3; D gene uncertain. Trimming removed 9 bases at V and 1 base at J, with 7 bases between. The CDR3 has 12 amino acids. Germline-derived CDR1 and CDR2 are LNHDA and SQIVND (reference sequence).

This clonotype has a handful of counts. The chain is built from TRBV29-1 and TRBJ1-2; D remains ambiguous. The CDR3 extends over 15 amino acids. Germline CDR1 is SQVTM and CDR2 is ANQGSEA. Trimming pared 3 bases from V and 4 bases from J, leaving 18 bases between. The CDR3 nucleotides are TGCAGCGTTGAGGTGACCGGACGGGTTCCCTATGGCTACACCTTC. It is translated as CSVEVTGRVPYGYTF.

The chain combines TRBV5-6 with TRBJ1-2; 9 nucleotides match TRBD1. There are 15 residues in the CDR3. Looked up from germline, CDR1 is SGHDT and CDR2 is YYEEEE. The V segment lost 4 bases and the J segment 6 bases; nucleotides outside the gene matches: 10. CDR3 sequence reads: CASSTGQGRFNGYTF. The CDR3, as DNA: TGTGCCAGCAGCACCGGACAGGGGAGATTCAATGGCTACACCTTC.

This sequence joins TRBV19 and TRBJ2-7; D not certain. The CDR3 totals 14 residues. Between the trimmed V and J ends, which lost 5 bases and 3 bases, there was a span of 14 bases. Germline CDR1 LNHDA, CDR2 SQIVND (reference sequence). The CDR3 nucleotides are TGTGCCAGTAGTCCCGGACGAACTTACTACGAGCAGTACTTC. Its protein is CASSPGRTYYEQYF.

The V and J genes are TRBV20-1 and TRBJ1-5; 10 nucleotides align to TRBD1. The germline V gene encodes CDR1 DFQATT and CDR2 SNEGSKA (reference sequence). The CDR3 spans 11 residues. Trimming cost V 6 bases and J 10 bases; bases outside gene matches: 3. The CDR3 protein is CSAGQGDPQHF. The CDR3 nucleotides are TGCAGTGCCGGACAGGGGGATCCCCAGCATTTT.

The chain links TRBV19 to TRBJ1-1; weak D call: TRBD1 (5 bases). There are 13 residues in the CDR3. The V gene lost 6 bases and the J gene lost 5 bases, with 13 bases spanning the gap. Per the germline V gene, CDR1 is LNHDA and CDR2 is SQIVND (reference sequence). CDR3 sequence reads: CASSEEGKTEAFF. The DNA of the CDR3 is TGTGCCAGTAGCGAGGAGGGGAAAACTGAAGCTTTCTTT. The whole variable domain, filled in from reference TRBV19 and TRBJ1-1, reads DGGITQSPKYLFRKEGQNVTLSCEQNLNHDAMYWYRQDPGQGLRLIYYSQIVNDFQKGDIAEGYSVSREKKESFPLTVTSAQKNPTAFYLCASSEEGKTEAFFGQGTRLTVV.

The chain couples TRBV25-1 to TRBJ2-6; 7 bases are a match to TRBD1. Unmatched junction bases numbered 23, after V lost 6 bases and J lost 0 bases. The CDR3 runs to 22 residues. Per germline, CDR1 MGHDK and CDR2 SYGVNS. The CDR3 is CASSLASGIPGQAHSGANVLTF. The CDR3 nucleotides read TGTGCCAGCAGCTTAGCGTCGGGTATCCCCGGACAGGCTCACTCTGGGGCCAACGTCCTGACTTTC.

This clonotype turned up a few times. This rearrangement joins TRBV14 to TRBJ1-1; 7 nucleotides agree with TRBD1. The V and J ends lost 5 bases and 6 bases, in that order; junction bases with no gene match: 12. CDR1 and CDR2 from the germline V gene are SGHDN and FVKESK. The CDR3 has 15 residues. For the CDR3, the DNA is TGTGCCAGCAGCGAGACGACAGGGAGGTATGCTGAAGCTTTCTTT. Translating it yields CASSETTGRYAEAFF.

The chain employs TRBV7-9 and TRBJ2-3; 10 bases fit TRBD2. The CDR3 runs to 14 residues. V gave up 7 bases and J gave up 2 bases; unmatched junction bases: 3. CDR1 and CDR2 (germline): SEHNR, FQNEAQ (reference sequence). The CDR3 reads CASIGLAATDTQYF. Here the CDR3 DNA reads TGTGCCAGCATAGGACTAGCGGCCACAGATACGCAGTATTTT.

This clonotype showed up just once. The CDR3: CAISGQGVGEQYF. The CDR3 coding sequence is TGTGCCATCAGCGGACAGGGGGTCGGCGAGCAGTACTTC. The chain is built from TRBV10-3 and TRBJ2-7; 10 nucleotides match TRBD1. V shed 6 bases and J 6 bases; nucleotides not matched to a gene: 5. The CDR3 loop spans 13 amino acids. The V gene's germline CDR1 is ENHRY and CDR2 SYGVKD.

This clonotype was detected many times. This chain uses TRBV5-8 with TRBJ1-5; weak D call: TRBD1 (5 bases). The germline CDR1 and CDR2 sequences are SGHTS and YDEGEE. The CDR3 has 15 residues. V lost 4 bases, J lost 7 bases, and 18 bases lay in between. DNA for the CDR3: TGTGCCAGCAGCCTGGACAAACGGGGTGGACAGCCCCAGCATTTT. Translating it yields CASSLDKRGGQPQHF.

As regards this clonotype: No DNA is shown, since the ends of the CDR3 on it are uncertain; the CDR3 is the one TCRdb lists. The rearrangement links TRBV7-8 to TRBJ1-1; the tabulated D call, TRBD1, remains unverified against the DNA. From germline, CDR1 is SGHVS and CDR2 FQNEAQ. The CDR3 spans 22 amino acids, including both terminal residues. The CDR3 region is CASSLVLASYEQYFGPGTEAFF.

This clonotype was observed many times. The CDR3 coding sequence is TGCGCCAGCAGCTTGGAGTGGCAGGGCTCCTACGAGCAGTACTTC. Protein sequence: CASSLEWQGSYEQYF. This chain joins TRBV5-1 and TRBJ2-7; a possible D gene is TRBD1 (5 bases). The CDR3 loop spans 15 amino acids. Germline V CDR1 and CDR2: SGHRS, YFSETQ. V lost 0 bases and J 0 bases, leaving 10 bases between the germline ends.

On this clonotype itself: This may come from a read error, since a much larger clone is one base off. The genes are TRBV7-9 and TRBJ2-4; 7 bases map to TRBD1. The CDR3 sequence is 16 residues long. The germline CDR1 and CDR2 sequences are SEHNR and FQNEAQ (reference sequence). The trim removed 5 bases at V and 6 bases at J, leaving 13 bases unmatched. CDR3 in amino acids: CASSHGTDGPRNIQYF. The CDR3 nucleotides read TGTGCCAGCAGCCACGGGACAGATGGGCCTAGAAACATTCAGTACTTC.

This CDR3 reads CASRNRGASNEQFF. The CDR3 nucleotides read TGTGCCAGTAGGAACAGGGGGGCATCCAATGAGCAGTTCTTC. The chain carries TRBV19 and TRBJ2-1; 8 nucleotides align to TRBD1. V lost 6 bases, J lost 6 bases, and 7 bases stayed unmatched. Germline V gene sequence: CDR1 LNHDA, CDR2 SQIVND (reference sequence). There are 14 residues in the CDR3.

The chain employs TRBV2 and TRBJ2-7; 8 bases are a match to TRBD1. The CDR3 consists of 14 residues. Per germline, CDR1 SNHLY and CDR2 FYNNEI. V lost 9 bases, J lost 1 base, and 8 bases stayed unmatched. CDR3 loop: CASSTGQASYEQYF. The DNA of the CDR3 is TGTGCCAGTAGTACGGGACAGGCTTCCTACGAGCAGTACTTC.

The rearrangement links TRBV5-1 to TRBJ1-4; D gene unclear. Germline CDR1 reads SGHRS; CDR2 reads YFSETQ. V lost 0 bases, J lost 7 bases, and 13 bases lay in between. This CDR3 region has 15 residues. CDR3 DNA sequence: TGCGCCAGCAGCTTGGGGCAGTTTCGAGGTGAAAAACTGTTTTTT. The encoded protein is CASSLGQFRGEKLFF.

This clonotype came up once. The chain recombines TRBV7-2 with TRBJ1-4, with a tentative D call TRBD1 (6 bases). The CDR3 is 17 residues long. The ends were cut back, 1 base at V and 4 bases at J, with 16 bases in the middle. CDR1 SGHTA and CDR2 FQGNSA come from the germline V gene. In DNA form, the CDR3 reads TGTGCCAGCAGCTTAGTCGTCAGGACAGCACTTAATGAAAAACTGTTTTTT. This encodes CASSLVVRTALNEKLFF.

This clonotype was seen a single time. An end of the junction does not agree with germline; a read error may underlie this. The DNA for the CDR3 is TGTGCCAGCAGCTTAGCACAGCAAGAGACCCAGCACTTC. Translation: CASSLAQQETQHF. V is TRBV7-8 and J is TRBJ2-5, with D unclear. The CDR3 consists of 13 residues. CDR1 and CDR2 from the germline V gene are SGHVS and FQNEAQ. Looking up the rest from reference TRBV7-8 and TRBJ2-5 gives the full variable domain: GAGVSQSPRYKVAKRGQDVALRCDPISGHVSLFWYQQALGQGPEFLTYFQNEAQLDKSGLPSDRFFAERPEGSVSTLKIQRTQQEDSAVYLCASSLAQQETQHFGPGTRLLVL.